The present T cell receptor beta chain was sequenced within a study of cytomegalovirus exposure and HLA in healthy donors. Findings and caveats of the study: Presence/absence results assume similar sequencing depth per donor, which may not hold. A few chains tied to CMV proved CMV antigen-specific in vitro. A later analysis reportedly identified an Asian-associated ancestry cluster as carrying fewer N-insertions than the approximately 710-donor mean.

PCR primers comprised 60 Vbeta and 13 Jbeta primers. Produced via immunoSEQ multiplex PCR; TCRdb's table is partial and in-frame only. The profile covers about 120,000 clones, with roughly 77% appearing a single time and approximately 2% taken by the ten largest. Turning to this clone: The antigen is not known.

Germline CDR1 SGDLS, CDR2 YYNGEE. Germline trimming cut 1 base from V and 4 bases from J; bases unmatched to any gene: 14. This CDR3 contains 20 residues. Healthy donors of bone marrow made up the group. The receptor's source is a man in his forties or fifties in good health and CMV-seronegative. The chain joins TRBV9 to TRBJ2-2; 12 bases line up with TRBD2. The specimen sequenced was PBMCs. The CDR3 coding sequence is TGTGCCAGCAGCGTAAGGTCTAGCGGGGGGGCCGCGGCTAGCACCGGGGAGCTGTTTTTT. It encodes CASSVRSSGGAAASTGELFF.